A single sample is the source of the 25 T cell receptor beta chains below, sequenced in a study of blood T cell repertoires in COVID-19. The method was immunoSEQ multiplex PCR; TCRdb's version includes in-frame clones alone and lacks a portion of them. The table has approximately 100,000 clones, 70% to 85% seen once. The specimen was peripheral blood. These receptors originate from a human donor in a cohort sampled during active COVID-19.

The chain combines TRBV9 with TRBJ2-3; 8 bases are a match to TRBD2. Trimming at V came to 4 bases and at J to 1 base, leaving 5 bases not matched to a gene. CDR1 is SGDLS, CDR2 YYNGEE, per germline. The CDR3 has 15 amino acids. The CDR3 reads CASSWAAGGTDTQYF. As DNA, the CDR3 is TGTGCCAGCAGCTGGGCAGCGGGGGGCACAGATACGCAGTATTTT.

This clone was seen only once. The V and J genes are TRBV6-1 and TRBJ1-4; D call uncertain. Trimming took off 3 bases at V and 9 bases at J, with 8 bases between the two ends. Germline assignment: CDR1 MNHNS and CDR2 SASEGT. The CDR3 length is 12 residues. The CDR3, as DNA: TGTGCCAGCAGTGACCGGGGTCAAAAACTGTTTTTT. It is translated as CASSDRGQKLFF.

For the CDR3, the DNA is TGTGCCACCAGTGGCGGGGGGGAACCCACAGATACGCAGTATTTT. Translation: CATSGGGEPTDTQYF. The rearrangement uses TRBV24-1 and TRBJ2-3; the match to TRBD2 covers 9 bases. CDR1 and CDR2 from the germline V gene are KGHDR and SFDVKD. Unmatched junction bases numbered 4, after V lost 5 bases and J lost 2 bases. The CDR3 is 15 amino acids.

This chain uses TRBV3-1 (or the pseudogene TRBV3-2) with TRBJ2-5, with 12 bases matching TRBD2. In germline, CDR1 is LGHDT, CDR2 YNNKEL (reference sequence). The CDR3 contains 17 residues. Germline trimming cut 1 base from V and 7 bases from J; bases unmatched to any gene: 10. The CDR3 DNA reads as TGTGCCAGCAGCCAAGGGGCTAGCGGGGGGGTGGTAGTGACCCAGTACTTC. It translates to CASSQGASGGVVVTQYF.

The rearrangement joins TRBV5-1 to TRBJ2-5; TRBD2 aligns across 12 bases. This CDR3 contains 15 residues. The J segment lost 4 bases and the V segment lost 4 bases, leaving 5 bases of the junction unmatched. CDR1 and CDR2 (germline): SGHRS, YFSETQ. The CDR3 loop reads CASSPTSGRSETQYF. CDR3 sequence (DNA): TGCGCCAGCAGCCCGACTAGCGGGAGATCAGAGACCCAGTACTTC.

Here the CDR3 DNA reads TGTGCCAGCCGACAGGGAATATTGTTTGGAAACACCATATATTTT. Translating it yields CASRQGILFGNTIYF. The chain is built from TRBV7-2 and TRBJ1-3, with TRBD1 matching 7 bases. The germline gives CDR1 SGHTA, CDR2 FQGNSA. J was trimmed by 3 bases and V by 8 bases; bases with no gene match: 10. The CDR3 is made up of 15 amino acids.

This clone was counted a single time. The chain recombines TRBV18 with TRBJ1-5; tentatively, D is TRBD1 (6 bases). V was shortened by 4 bases and J by 4 bases, with 14 bases between the two germline ends. This CDR3 has 15 amino acids. Germline assignment: CDR1 KGHSH and CDR2 LQKENI. CDR3 sequence reads: CASSLQDSPNQPQHF. The CDR3 bases are TGTGCCAGCTCACTCCAGGACAGTCCAAATCAGCCCCAGCATTTT.

V is TRBV4-3 and J is TRBJ1-1; perhaps TRBD1 as D (5 bases). Trimming stripped 0 bases from V and 3 bases from J, with 11 bases between. Germline V gene sequence: CDR1 LGHNA, CDR2 YSLEER. The CDR3 length is 15 residues. CDR3 amino acids: CASSQEPAGHTEAFF. The CDR3 DNA reads TGCGCCAGCAGCCAAGAACCGGCAGGGCACACTGAAGCTTTCTTT.

This clone has just one count. The gene calls are TRBV7-2 and TRBJ2-1, with 7 bases aligning to TRBD2. CDR3 size: 16 residues. The germline gives CDR1 SGHTA, CDR2 FQGNSA. V was pared by 2 bases and J by 1 base, with 5 bases of the junction left unmatched. The CDR3: CASSLNYGGSYNEQFF. CDR3 DNA sequence: TGTGCCAGCAGCTTAAATTACGGGGGGTCCTACAATGAGCAGTTCTTC.

This CDR3 reads CASSHAGYEQYF. The CDR3 bases are TGTGCCAGCAGCCATGCGGGCTACGAGCAGTACTTC. This chain joins TRBV13 and TRBJ2-7; D possibly corresponds to TRBD2 (5 bases). Trimming stripped 5 bases from V and 3 bases from J, with 8 bases between. Germline loops: CDR1 PRHDT, CDR2 FYEKMQ (reference sequence). CDR3 length: 12 residues.

The rearrangement joins TRBV3-1 (or the pseudogene TRBV3-2) to TRBJ1-6; 8 bases line up with TRBD1. Looked up from germline, CDR1 is LGHDT and CDR2 is YNNKEL (reference sequence). CDR3 length: 15 amino acids. The V and J ends lost 4 bases and 9 bases, in that order; junction bases with no gene match: 8. CDR3 in DNA: TGTGCCAGCAGCCGAGGACAGGGAAGCGGTTCACCCCTCCACTTT. It is translated as CASSRGQGSGSPLHF.

The rearrangement links TRBV6-5 to TRBJ1-5; TRBD1 matches 7 bases. Germline trimming cut 4 bases from V and 8 bases from J; bases unmatched to any gene: 8. The length of the CDR3 is 14 residues. The germline CDR1 and CDR2 sequences are MNHEY and SVGAGI. CDR3 sequence (DNA): TGTGCCAGCAGTTTCTCAGGGGGGGTAGAGCCCCAGCATTTT. Translation gives CASSFSGGVEPQHF.

This sequence joins TRBV11-2 and TRBJ1-6; D gene unclear. The length of the CDR3 is 12 residues. Trimming took off 6 bases at V and 10 bases at J, with 10 bases between the two ends. The germline CDR1 and CDR2 sequences are SGHAT and FQNNGV. CDR3 residues: CASRAQVSPLHF. In DNA, the CDR3 is TGTGCCAGCAGAGCTCAGGTATCACCCCTCCACTTT.

The table lists this clone with a count of one. The genes are TRBV11-2 and TRBJ2-7; the D gene is possibly TRBD1 (6 bases). Germline V gene sequence: CDR1 SGHAT, CDR2 FQNNGV. CDR3 length: 15 residues. With 3 bases removed from V and 3 bases from J, the gap between germline ends came to 15 bases. CDR3: CASSLPGHGIYEQYF. CDR3 coding DNA: TGTGCCAGCAGCTTGCCGGGACATGGGATCTACGAGCAGTACTTC.

V is TRBV7-9 and J is TRBJ2-1, with 11 bases aligning to TRBD2. Germline loops: CDR1 SEHNR, CDR2 FQNEAQ (reference sequence). The CDR3 length is 16 residues. The trim removed 2 bases at V and 8 bases at J, leaving 8 bases unmatched. CDR3 in DNA: TGTGCCAGCAGCTTAACGACTAGCGGGGATCGGGATGAGCAGTTCTTC. This codes for CASSLTTSGDRDEQFF.

This chain joins TRBV7-9 and TRBJ1-4, with 9 bases fitting TRBD1. The germline CDR1 and CDR2 sequences are SEHNR and FQNEAQ (reference sequence). V gave up 5 bases and J gave up 6 bases; unmatched junction bases: 7. This CDR3 has 15 residues. CDR3 protein: CASSPPGQGHEKLFF. The CDR3 DNA reads as TGTGCCAGCAGCCCTCCGGGACAGGGCCATGAAAAACTGTTTTTT. Based on the CDR3 plus reference TRBV7-9 and TRBJ1-4, the full variable domain is DTGVSQNPRHKITKRGQNVTFRCDPISEHNRLYWYRQTLGQGPEFLTYFQNEAQLEKSRLLSDRFSAERPKGSFSTLEIQRTEQGDSAMYLCASSPPGQGHEKLFFGSGTQLSVL.

DNA for the CDR3: TGTGCCAGCAGCTTGGTACTTCAAGAGACCCAGTACTTC. Protein product: CASSLVLQETQYF. The chain joins TRBV5-5 to TRBJ2-5; D is uncertain. Germline CDR1 and CDR2: SGHKS and YYEKEE (reference sequence). The CDR3 spans 13 residues. Trimming shortened V by 0 bases and J by 2 bases, and 5 bases separated the two germline ends.

The chain recombines TRBV29-1 with TRBJ2-5; weak D call: TRBD2 (6 bases). Germline CDR1 and CDR2: SQVTM and ANQGSEA. The CDR3 has 11 residues. Trimming took 7 bases from V and 6 from J, leaving 12 bases between them. This CDR3 reads CSANGGKTQYF. The CDR3 DNA sequence: TGCAGCGCTAACGGGGGAAAGACCCAGTACTTC.

J is TRBJ1-5 and V is TRBV30; D call uncertain. The germline gives CDR1 GTSNPN, CDR2 SVGIG (reference sequence). Trimming took off 0 bases at V and 7 bases at J, with 10 bases between the two ends. The CDR3 is made up of 13 amino acids. The CDR3 loop is CAWSVHSGQPQHF. The CDR3, as DNA: TGTGCCTGGAGTGTACACTCGGGGCAGCCCCAGCATTTT.

This chain joins TRBV4-2 and TRBJ2-7, with a weak D call TRBD2 (6 bases). This CDR3 region has 14 residues. Trimming pared 1 base from V and 6 bases from J, leaving 13 bases between. CDR1 and CDR2 (germline): LGHNA, YNFKEQ. CDR3 sequence (DNA): TGTGCCAGCAGCCAAGTCGGGAGCTCCGGCGAGCAGTACTTC. Residues: CASSQVGSSGEQYF.

The rearrangement uses TRBV4-1 and TRBJ2-3; TRBD2 might be the D (6 bases). Trimming took off 4 bases at V and 3 bases at J, with 11 bases between the two ends. This CDR3 comprises 14 residues. CDR1 MGHRA and CDR2 YSYEKL come from the germline V gene. The CDR3 spells CASSLTGTTDTQYF. The CDR3 coding sequence is TGCGCCAGCAGCCTAACCGGGACTACAGATACGCAGTATTTT.

The chain joins TRBV6-1 to TRBJ2-2; TRBD2 aligns across 7 bases. Per the germline V gene, CDR1 is MNHNS and CDR2 is SASEGT. Trimming removed 4 bases from V and 4 bases from J; junction bases left unmatched: 9. The CDR3 totals 16 residues. The CDR3 DNA sequence: TGTGCCAGCAGTGTTGGAGCTAGCGGAGTCACCGGGGAGCTGTTTTTT. Encoded protein: CASSVGASGVTGELFF.

The genes are TRBV7-7 and TRBJ2-5; possibly TRBD2 for D (6 bases). The CDR3 loop spans 13 amino acids. Looked up from germline, CDR1 is SSHAT and CDR2 is FNYEAQ (reference sequence). V lost 4 bases to trimming and J lost 1 base, with 7 bases between them. The CDR3 nucleotides are TGTGCCAGCAGCTCCGGGAGCCAAGAGACCCAGTACTTC. This sequence encodes CASSSGSQETQYF.

In regard to this clone: The same CDR3 can be traced to other DNA sequences in this sample. This chain uses TRBV9 with TRBJ2-7, with D perhaps TRBD1 (6 bases). Trimming pared 2 bases from V and 1 base from J, leaving 10 bases between. CDR1 and CDR2 (germline): SGDLS, YYNGEE. This CDR3 comprises 14 residues. CDR3: CASSVGTPSYEQYF. Here the CDR3 DNA reads TGTGCCAGCAGCGTCGGGACACCATCCTACGAGCAGTACTTC.

The chain recombines TRBV9 with TRBJ2-2, with 12 bases lining up with TRBD2. The CDR3 contains 17 residues. Trimming cost V 0 bases and J 6 bases; bases outside gene matches: 6. From germline, CDR1 is SGDLS and CDR2 YYNGEE. The CDR3 region is CASSVDGLAGSAGELFF. The CDR3 nucleotides read TGTGCCAGCAGCGTAGATGGACTAGCGGGGTCCGCCGGGGAGCTGTTTTTT. The full variable domain, its missing parts supplied by reference TRBV9 and TRBJ2-2, is DSGVTQTPKHLITATGQRVTLRCSPRSGDLSVYWYQQSLDQGLQFLIQYYNGEERAKGNILERFSAQQFPDLHSELNLSSLELGDSALYFCASSVDGLAGSAGELFFGEGSRLTVL.